This T cell receptor beta chain was found in a study of cytomegalovirus exposure and HLA in healthy donors. The PCR contained 60 Vbeta and 13 Jbeta primers. The protocol was immunoSEQ multiplex PCR, while the TCRdb copy is restricted to in-frame clones and leaves out a portion. In all, the sample yields just under 90,000 clones. A note on this clone: Its specificity is not known.

Regarding the study as a whole: Likely technical artifact: a cluster of highly shared sequence variants. The analysis excluded some indistinguishable V segments, including TRBV6-2 and TRBV6-3. The study labeled 164 TCR beta chains cytomegalovirus-associated.

V shed 2 bases and J 5 bases; nucleotides not matched to a gene: 9. The CDR3 consists of 15 residues. CDR1 and CDR2 (germline): SGHTA, FQGTGA. V usage is TRBV7-3 and J usage is TRBJ2-7, with 7 bases aligning to TRBD2. The sequencing sample was made of PBMCs. This receptor was taken from a girl aged 5 to 17 in good health and CMV-seropositive. CDR3 in amino acids: CASSLSGGSSDEQYF. CDR3 nucleotides: TGTGCCAGCAGCTTATCGGGGGGAAGTAGTGACGAGCAGTACTTC.